This T cell receptor (beta chain) was identified in a study of T cells in Graves' hyperthyroidism and ophthalmopathy. Study observations and caveats: Blood also held most thyroid clonotypes expanded beyond 0.001.

RNA transcripts served as the template for amplifying TCR beta CDR3 regions. The HTBI primer set served for first-round RT-PCR of the TCR CDR3. TCRdb re-called the multiplex PCR reads with MiXCR, one entry per CDR3 protein. The sample contains fewer than 350,000 distinct CDR3 sequences, over 15% of which appear only once. This clonotype was recorded many times. Its antigen is as yet unknown. Fresh peripheral blood, 9.5 to 10 ml of it, supplied the PBMCs. The sequencing sample was made of blood. This TCR came from a woman aged 45-60 years with Graves' hyperthyroidism.

CDR3 region: CASSLRGEGGYTF. The DNA of the CDR3 is TGTGCCAGCAGCTTGAGGGGGGAAGGGGGCTACACCTTC. V is TRBV5-6 and J is TRBJ1-2; the D gene is possibly TRBD1 (6 bases). This CDR3 has 13 residues. Trimming took 1 base from V and 8 from J, leaving 12 bases between them. Germline V CDR1 and CDR2: SGHDT, YYEEEE.